Listed below are T cell receptor beta chains from one sample, sequenced in a study of patients and donors after allogeneic stem cell transplantation. Each CDR3 protein gets one entry after TCRdb re-called the RT-PCR reads with MiXCR. The sample lists about 960,000 distinct CDR3 sequences, about a sixth occurring once. Sequencing input: blood, either unsorted or a sorted T cell fraction (not recorded which). These receptors came from a human donor who was either an allogeneic HSCT recipient or a stem cell or donor lymphocyte infusion donor (not recorded which). It is not recorded whose cells these are; they may come from a transplant donor. The CDR3 runs from the conserved cysteine through the conserved F or W. The D gene is left open where the match is weak. Size is omitted from some rows. Given values are once, few, many or a class for expanded clones.

j_gene | d_gene | v_gene | abundance | CDR3aa | CDR3nt
TRBJ2-2 | TRBD1 | TRBV18 | many | CASSPTGASTGELFF | TGTGCCAGCTCACCTACAGGGGCGAGTACCGGGGAGCTGTTTTTT
TRBJ2-7 | TRBD2 | TRBV5-1 | few | CASSLLSGSRSYEQYF | TGCGCCAGCAGCTTGTTGAGCGGGAGCAGGTCCTACGAGCAGTACTTC
TRBJ1-1 | - | TRBV12-3/TRBV12-4 | few | CASRSGKAAEAFF | TGTGCCAGCAGGTCTGGCAAGGCGGCTGAAGCTTTCTTT
TRBJ2-4 | TRBD1 | TRBV29-1 | - | CSVVRDRKNIQYF | TGCAGCGTTGTGCGGGACAGGAAAAACATTCAGTACTTC
TRBJ1-4 | - | TRBV5-1 | - | CASSTRGGDEKLFF | TGCGCCAGCAGCACTCGGGGAGGTGATGAAAAACTGTTTTTT
TRBJ1-2 | TRBD1 | TRBV6-5 | - | CASSYTGGGYGYTF | TGTGCCAGCAGTTACACAGGGGGTGGTTATGGCTACACCTTC
TRBJ1-2 | TRBD1 | TRBV12-3/TRBV12-4 | few | CASSSGTGAYGYTF | TGTGCCAGCAGTTCGGGGACAGGCGCCTATGGCTACACCTTC
TRBJ2-7 | - | TRBV18 | many | CASSPPASYEQYF | TGTGCCAGCTCACCACCGGCAAGCTACGAGCAGTACTTC
TRBJ2-7 | - | TRBV20-1 | - | CSARALEAGSAYEQYF | TGCAGTGCTAGAGCGTTGGAGGCAGGGAGCGCCTACGAGCAGTACTTC
TRBJ2-7 | - | TRBV18 | few | CASSPDMRSYEQYF | TGTGCCAGCTCACCGGACATGAGGAGCTACGAGCAGTACTTC
TRBJ1-1 | - | TRBV7-2 | - | CASSSPEGNTEAFF | TGTGCCAGCAGCTCCCCCGAGGGGAACACTGAAGCTTTCTTT
TRBJ1-1 | - | TRBV10-3 | few | CAISDPGRENTEAFF | TGTGCCATCAGTGACCCGGGACGGGAGAACACTGAAGCTTTCTTT
TRBJ2-7 | TRBD2 | TRBV12-3/TRBV12-4 | - | CASSLLAGGRSYEQYF | TGTGCCAGCAGTTTACTAGCGGGAGGAAGGTCCTACGAGCAGTACTTC
TRBJ2-1 | - | TRBV5-1 | many | CASSPPLGGDYNEQFF | TGCGCCAGCAGCCCGCCTTTAGGCGGGGACTACAATGAGCAGTTCTTC
TRBJ2-3 | - | TRBV15 | - | CATSRDLMEHTQYF | TGTGCCACCAGCAGAGATCTAATGGAGCATACGCAGTATTTT
TRBJ2-3 | - | TRBV5-6 | few | CASSRTIGDPDTQYF | TGTGCCAGCAGCCGGACTATCGGAGACCCAGATACGCAGTATTTT
TRBJ2-5 | - | TRBV20-1 | few | CSAPGPRGETQYF | TGCAGTGCCCCTGGTCCACGAGGAGAGACCCAGTACTTC
TRBJ2-2 | TRBD1 | TRBV20-1 | - | CSAATGGRTGELFF | TGCAGTGCTGCAACAGGGGGAAGGACCGGGGAGCTGTTTTTT
TRBJ1-5 | - | TRBV15 | - | CATSRAVGRGQPQHF | TGTGCCACCAGCAGAGCGGTGGGCAGAGGCCAGCCCCAGCATTTT
TRBJ1-1 | - | TRBV4-1 | few | CASSQVGGGKNTEAFF | TGCGCCAGCAGCCAAGTTGGCGGGGGAAAGAACACTGAAGCTTTCTTT
TRBJ2-7 | - | TRBV30 | few | CAWSGTGTYEQYF | TGTGCCTGGAGTGGCACGGGAACCTACGAGCAGTACTTC
TRBJ2-1 | TRBD1 | TRBV27 | - | CASSLWNRGHEQFF | TGTGCCAGCAGTTTATGGAACAGGGGGCATGAGCAGTTCTTC
TRBJ2-5 | TRBD2 | TRBV20-1 | - | CSGGTRLTQETQYF | TGCAGTGGGGGGACTAGGCTAACCCAAGAGACCCAGTACTTC
TRBJ2-5 | - | TRBV12-3/TRBV12-4 | many | CASRSDGTQETQYF | TGTGCCAGCAGATCCGACGGGACCCAAGAGACCCAGTACTTC
TRBJ1-3 | - | TRBV29-1 | few | CSVGGGPGNTIYF | TGCAGCGTTGGCGGGGGGCCTGGAAACACCATATATTTT
TRBJ2-2 | TRBD1 | TRBV7-8 | few | CASSFLAGTANTGELFF | TGTGCCAGCAGCTTCCTGGCCGGGACAGCGAACACCGGGGAGCTGTTTTTT
TRBJ1-1 | - | TRBV7-3 | few | CASSLMGENTEAFF | TGTGCCAGCAGCTTAATGGGCGAGAACACTGAAGCTTTCTTT
TRBJ2-1 | - | TRBV12-3/TRBV12-4 | - | CASSLAQVRSVFF | TGTGCCAGCAGTTTAGCGCAGGTCAGGTCGGTGTTCTTC
TRBJ1-2 | - | TRBV29-1 | many | CSADPGYTF | TGCAGCGCCGACCCTGGCTACACCTTC
TRBJ2-1 | TRBD1 | TRBV24-1 | - | CATSDSPGTGDYNEQFF | TGTGCCACCAGTGATTCTCCCGGGACAGGTGACTACAATGAGCAGTTCTTC
TRBJ2-3 | - | TRBV4-2 | many | CASSQEVPVSDTQYF | TGTGCCAGCAGCCAAGAGGTACCAGTCTCCGATACGCAGTATTTT
TRBJ1-1 | - | TRBV21-1 | - | CASSKGGGTHTEAFF | TGTGCCAGCAGCAAAGGGGGGGGGACGCACACTGAAGCTTTCTTT
TRBJ2-7 | - | TRBV25-1 | - | CASSGEEGKRAYEQYF | TGTGCCAGCAGTGGAGAGGAGGGAAAGAGGGCCTACGAGCAGTACTTC
TRBJ1-3 | - | TRBV10-2 | - | CASSSVSGNTIYF | TGCGCCAGCAGTTCAGTTTCTGGAAACACCATATATTTT
TRBJ2-5 | - | TRBV5-1 | - | CASSPTGPQETQYF | TGCGCCAGCAGCCCCACAGGACCCCAGGAGACCCAGTACTTC
TRBJ1-1 | - | TRBV11-2 | few | CASSLVGRVNTEAFF | TGTGCCAGCAGCTTAGTGGGCAGGGTGAACACTGAAGCTTTCTTT
TRBJ2-2 | - | TRBV7-9 | - | CASSFSGSGELFF | TGTGCCAGCAGTTTCTCTGGATCCGGGGAGCTGTTTTTT
TRBJ1-3 | - | TRBV6-1 | few | CASSSTAPLTGNTIYF | TGTGCCAGCAGTAGTACAGCGCCGTTAACTGGAAACACCATATATTTT
TRBJ2-5 | TRBD1 | TRBV5-1 | few | CASSLDRDFGETQYF | TGCGCCAGCAGCTTAGACAGGGATTTTGGAGAGACCCAGTACTTC
TRBJ1-4 | - | TRBV7-3 | few | CASSQGVNEKLFF | TGTGCCAGCAGCCAAGGGGTTAATGAAAAACTGTTTTTT
TRBJ2-2 | - | TRBV9 | - | CASSPLDQGGGELFF | TGTGCCAGCAGCCCATTGGATCAGGGTGGCGGGGAGCTGTTTTTT